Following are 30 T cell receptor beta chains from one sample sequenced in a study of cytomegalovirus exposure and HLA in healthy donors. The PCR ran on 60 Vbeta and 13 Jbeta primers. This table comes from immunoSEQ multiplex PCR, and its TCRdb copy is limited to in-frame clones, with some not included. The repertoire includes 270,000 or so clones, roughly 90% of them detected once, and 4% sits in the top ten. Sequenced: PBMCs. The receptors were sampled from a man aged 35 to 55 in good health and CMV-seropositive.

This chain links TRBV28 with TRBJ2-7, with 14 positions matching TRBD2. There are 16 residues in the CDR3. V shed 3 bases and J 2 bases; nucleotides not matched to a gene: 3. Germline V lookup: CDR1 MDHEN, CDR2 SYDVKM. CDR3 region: CASSFLTSGRAYEQYF. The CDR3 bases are TGTGCCAGCAGTTTCCTGACTAGCGGGAGGGCCTACGAGCAGTACTTC.

The CDR3 DNA is TGTGCCAGCAGTTCTTATAGGAGTGACGAGCAGTACTTC. It encodes CASSSYRSDEQYF. V is TRBV6-6 and J is TRBJ2-7; no clear D gene. Germline V lookup: CDR1 MNHNY, CDR2 SVGAGI (reference sequence). V lost 4 bases and J 5 bases, leaving 12 bases between the germline ends. This CDR3 is built from 13 residues.

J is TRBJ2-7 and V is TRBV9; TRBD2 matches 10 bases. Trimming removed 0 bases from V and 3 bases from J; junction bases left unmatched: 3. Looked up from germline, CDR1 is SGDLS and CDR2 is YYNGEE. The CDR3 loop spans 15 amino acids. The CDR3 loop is CASSVGGTSDYEQYF. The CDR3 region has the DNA TGTGCCAGCAGCGTAGGGGGGACTAGCGACTACGAGCAGTACTTC. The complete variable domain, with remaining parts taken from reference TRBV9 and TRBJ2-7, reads DSGVTQTPKHLITATGQRVTLRCSPRSGDLSVYWYQQSLDQGLQFLIQYYNGEERAKGNILERFSAQQFPDLHSELNLSSLELGDSALYFCASSVGGTSDYEQYFGPGTRLTVT.

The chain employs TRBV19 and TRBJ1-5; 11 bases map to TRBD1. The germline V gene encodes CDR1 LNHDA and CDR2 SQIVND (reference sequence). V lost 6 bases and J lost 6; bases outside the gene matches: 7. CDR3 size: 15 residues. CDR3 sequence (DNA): TGTGCCAGTAGCGAATCCGGGACAGGGGGTCAGCCCCAGCATTTT. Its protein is CASSESGTGGQPQHF.

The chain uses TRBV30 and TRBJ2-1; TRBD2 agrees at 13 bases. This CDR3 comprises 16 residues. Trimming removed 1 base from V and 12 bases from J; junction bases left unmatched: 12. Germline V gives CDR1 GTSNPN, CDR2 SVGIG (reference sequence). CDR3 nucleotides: TGTGCCTGGAGTGACCACGGGACTAGCGGGATATGGGTGCAGTTCTTC. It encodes CAWSDHGTSGIWVQFF. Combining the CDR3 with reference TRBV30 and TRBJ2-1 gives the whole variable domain SQTIHQWPATLVQPVGSPLSLECTVEGTSNPNLYWYRQAAGRGLQLLFYSVGIGQISSEVPQNLSASRPQDRQFILSSKKLLLSDSGFYLCAWSDHGTSGIWVQFFGPGTRLTVL.

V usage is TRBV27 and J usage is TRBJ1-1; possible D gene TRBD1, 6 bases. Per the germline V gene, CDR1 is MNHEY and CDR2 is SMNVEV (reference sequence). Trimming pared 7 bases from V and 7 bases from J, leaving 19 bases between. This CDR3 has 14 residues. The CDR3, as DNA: TGTGCCAGCACCATAGCACTCGGGACAAATGAAGCTTTCTTT. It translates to CASTIALGTNEAFF.

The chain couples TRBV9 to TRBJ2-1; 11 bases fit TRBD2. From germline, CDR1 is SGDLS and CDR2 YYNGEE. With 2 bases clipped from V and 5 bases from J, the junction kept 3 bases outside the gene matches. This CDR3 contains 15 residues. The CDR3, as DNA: TGTGCCAGCAGCGTGACTAGCGGGACTGACAATGAGCAGTTCTTC. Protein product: CASSVTSGTDNEQFF. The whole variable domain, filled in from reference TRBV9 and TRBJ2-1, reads DSGVTQTPKHLITATGQRVTLRCSPRSGDLSVYWYQQSLDQGLQFLIQYYNGEERAKGNILERFSAQQFPDLHSELNLSSLELGDSALYFCASSVTSGTDNEQFFGPGTRLTVL.

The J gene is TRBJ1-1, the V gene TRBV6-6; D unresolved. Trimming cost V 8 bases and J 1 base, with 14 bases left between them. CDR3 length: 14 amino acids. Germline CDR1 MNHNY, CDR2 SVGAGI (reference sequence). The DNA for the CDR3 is TGTGCCAGCTCCCCGCAGGCTGAGAACACTGAAGCTTTCTTT. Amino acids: CASSPQAENTEAFF.

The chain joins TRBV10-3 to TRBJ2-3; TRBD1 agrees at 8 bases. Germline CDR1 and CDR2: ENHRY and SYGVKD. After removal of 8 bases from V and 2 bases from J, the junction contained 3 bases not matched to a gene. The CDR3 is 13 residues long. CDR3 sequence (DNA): TGTGCCATCGGGACAGGAGTCACAGATACGCAGTATTTT. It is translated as CAIGTGVTDTQYF.

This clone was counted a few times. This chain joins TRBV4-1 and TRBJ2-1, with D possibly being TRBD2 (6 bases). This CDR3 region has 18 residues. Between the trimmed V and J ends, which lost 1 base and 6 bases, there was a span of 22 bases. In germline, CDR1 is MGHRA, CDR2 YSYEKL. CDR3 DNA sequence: TGCGCCAGCAGCCAAGGAGGTCGTGGTCGGGAGCTTTTCAATGAGCAGTTCTTC. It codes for CASSQGGRGRELFNEQFF.

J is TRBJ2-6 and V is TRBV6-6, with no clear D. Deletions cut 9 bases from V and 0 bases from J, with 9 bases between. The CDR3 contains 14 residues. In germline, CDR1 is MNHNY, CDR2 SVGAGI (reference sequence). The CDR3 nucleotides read TGTGCCAGTGGTAGCAGCTCTGGGGCCAACGTCCTGACTTTC. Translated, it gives CASGSSSGANVLTF.

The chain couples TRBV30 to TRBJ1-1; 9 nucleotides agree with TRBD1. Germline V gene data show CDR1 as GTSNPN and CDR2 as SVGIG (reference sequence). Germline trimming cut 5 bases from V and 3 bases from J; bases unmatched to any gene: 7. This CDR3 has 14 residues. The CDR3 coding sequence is TGTGCCTGGGACCCGGGACAGGGCCACACTGAAGCTTTCTTT. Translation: CAWDPGQGHTEAFF.

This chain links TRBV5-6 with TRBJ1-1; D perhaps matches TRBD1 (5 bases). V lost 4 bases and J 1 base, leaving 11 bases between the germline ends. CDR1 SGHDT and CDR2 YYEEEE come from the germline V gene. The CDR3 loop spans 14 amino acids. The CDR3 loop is CASSRTPRNTEAFF. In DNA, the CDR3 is TGTGCCAGCAGCAGGACACCCCGGAACACTGAAGCTTTCTTT.

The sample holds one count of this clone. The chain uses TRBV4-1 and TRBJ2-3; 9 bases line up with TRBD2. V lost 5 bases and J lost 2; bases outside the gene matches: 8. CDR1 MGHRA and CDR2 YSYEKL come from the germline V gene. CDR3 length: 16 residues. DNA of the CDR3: TGCGCCAGCAGCTCCCCTAGCGGGGAGTTCACAGATACGCAGTATTTT. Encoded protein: CASSSPSGEFTDTQYF.

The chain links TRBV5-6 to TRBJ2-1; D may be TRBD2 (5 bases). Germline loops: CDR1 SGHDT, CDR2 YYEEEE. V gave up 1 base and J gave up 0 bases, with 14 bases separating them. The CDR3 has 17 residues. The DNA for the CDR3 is TGTGCCAGCAGCTTGATAGGAGGCCCCCTCTCCTACAATGAGCAGTTCTTC. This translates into CASSLIGGPLSYNEQFF.

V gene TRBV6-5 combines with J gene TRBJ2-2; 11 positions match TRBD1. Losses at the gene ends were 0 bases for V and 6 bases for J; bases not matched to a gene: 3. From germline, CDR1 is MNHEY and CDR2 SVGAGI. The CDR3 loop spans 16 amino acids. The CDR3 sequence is CASSYSRTGGSGELFF. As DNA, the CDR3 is TGTGCCAGCAGTTACTCCCGGACAGGGGGCTCCGGGGAGCTGTTTTTT.

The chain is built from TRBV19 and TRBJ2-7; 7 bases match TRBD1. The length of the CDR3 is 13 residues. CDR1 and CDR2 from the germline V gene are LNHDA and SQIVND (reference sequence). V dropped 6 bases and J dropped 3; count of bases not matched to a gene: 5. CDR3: CASSPGQDYEQYF. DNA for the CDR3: TGTGCCAGTAGCCCAGGACAGGACTACGAGCAGTACTTC.

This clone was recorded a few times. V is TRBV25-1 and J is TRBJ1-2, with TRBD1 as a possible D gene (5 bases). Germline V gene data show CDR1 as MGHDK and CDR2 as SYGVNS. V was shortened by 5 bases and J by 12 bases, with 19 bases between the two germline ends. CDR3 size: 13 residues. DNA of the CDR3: TGTGCCAGCAGTCCAGGAAGTCAGGGTCGCGACACCTTC. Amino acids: CASSPGSQGRDTF.

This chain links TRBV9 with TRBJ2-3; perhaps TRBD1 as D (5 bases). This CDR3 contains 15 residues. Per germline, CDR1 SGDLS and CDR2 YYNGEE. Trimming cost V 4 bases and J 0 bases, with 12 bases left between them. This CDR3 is CASSPQGPSTDTQYF. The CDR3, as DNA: TGTGCCAGCAGCCCCCAGGGTCCTAGCACAGATACGCAGTATTTT.

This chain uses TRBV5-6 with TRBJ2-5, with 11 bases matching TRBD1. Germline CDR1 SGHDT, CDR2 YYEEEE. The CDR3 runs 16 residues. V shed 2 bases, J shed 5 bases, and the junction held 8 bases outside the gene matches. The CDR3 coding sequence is TGTGCCAGCAGCTTAAAAGGACAGGGGGCGTGGGAGACCCAGTACTTC. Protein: CASSLKGQGAWETQYF.

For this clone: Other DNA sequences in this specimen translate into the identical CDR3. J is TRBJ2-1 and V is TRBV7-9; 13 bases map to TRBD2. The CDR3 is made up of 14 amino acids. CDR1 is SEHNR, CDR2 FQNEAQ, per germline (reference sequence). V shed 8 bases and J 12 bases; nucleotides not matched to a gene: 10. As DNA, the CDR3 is TGTGCCAGCCGTGAGGGACTAGCGGGATATGGGCAGTTCTTC. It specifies CASREGLAGYGQFF.

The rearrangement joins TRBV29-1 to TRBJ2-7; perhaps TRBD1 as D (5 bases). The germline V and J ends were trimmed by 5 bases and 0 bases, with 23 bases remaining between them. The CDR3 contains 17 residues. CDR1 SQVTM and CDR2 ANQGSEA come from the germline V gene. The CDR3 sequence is CSVSNVVAGQGSYEQYF. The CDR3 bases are TGCAGCGTTTCAAATGTGGTAGCAGGGCAGGGCTCCTACGAGCAGTACTTC.

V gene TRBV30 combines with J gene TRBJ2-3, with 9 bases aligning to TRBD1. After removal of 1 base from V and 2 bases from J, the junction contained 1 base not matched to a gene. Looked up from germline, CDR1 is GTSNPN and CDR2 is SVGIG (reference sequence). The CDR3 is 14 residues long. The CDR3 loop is CAWSGTGATDTQYF. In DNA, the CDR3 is TGTGCCTGGAGTGGGACAGGGGCCACAGATACGCAGTATTTT.

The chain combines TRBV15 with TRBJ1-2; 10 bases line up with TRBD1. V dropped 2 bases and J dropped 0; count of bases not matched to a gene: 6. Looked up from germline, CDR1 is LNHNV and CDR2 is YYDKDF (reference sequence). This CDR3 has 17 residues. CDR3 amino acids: CATSRPGQGRSNYGYTF. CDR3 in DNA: TGTGCCACCAGCAGACCGGGACAGGGGCGTTCTAACTATGGCTACACCTTC. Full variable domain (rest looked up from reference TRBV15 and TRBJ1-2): DAMVIQNPRYQVTQFGKPVTLSCSQTLNHNVMYWYQQKSSQAPKLLFHYYDKDFNNEADTPDNFQSRRPNTSFCFLDIRSPGLGDTAMYLCATSRPGQGRSNYGYTFGSGTRLTVV.

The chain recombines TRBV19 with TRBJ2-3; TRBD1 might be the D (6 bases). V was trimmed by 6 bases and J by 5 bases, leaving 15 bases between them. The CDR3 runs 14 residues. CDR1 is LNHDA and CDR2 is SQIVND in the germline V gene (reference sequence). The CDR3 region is CASSPAGVGDTQYF. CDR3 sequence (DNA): TGTGCCAGTAGCCCGGCAGGGGTTGGAGATACGCAGTATTTT.

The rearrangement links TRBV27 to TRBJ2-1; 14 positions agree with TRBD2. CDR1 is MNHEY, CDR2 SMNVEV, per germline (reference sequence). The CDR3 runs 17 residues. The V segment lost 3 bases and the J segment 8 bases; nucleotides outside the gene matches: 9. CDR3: CASSFLPGTSGSDEQFF. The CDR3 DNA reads TGTGCCAGCAGTTTCCTCCCGGGGACTAGCGGGAGCGATGAGCAGTTCTTC.

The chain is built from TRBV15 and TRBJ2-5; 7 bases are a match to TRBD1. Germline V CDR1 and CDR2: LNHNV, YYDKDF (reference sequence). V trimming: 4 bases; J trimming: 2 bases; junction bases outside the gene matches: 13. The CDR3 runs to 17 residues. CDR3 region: CATSTLPGQARQETQYF. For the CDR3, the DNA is TGTGCCACCAGCACCCTCCCCGGACAGGCAAGGCAAGAGACCCAGTACTTC.

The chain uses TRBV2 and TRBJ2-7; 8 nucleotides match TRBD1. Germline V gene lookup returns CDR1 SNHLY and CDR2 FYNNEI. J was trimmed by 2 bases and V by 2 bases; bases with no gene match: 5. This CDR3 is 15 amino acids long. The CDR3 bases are TGTGCCAGCAGTGAACAAACAGGGGGAACCTACGAGCAGTACTTC. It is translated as CASSEQTGGTYEQYF.

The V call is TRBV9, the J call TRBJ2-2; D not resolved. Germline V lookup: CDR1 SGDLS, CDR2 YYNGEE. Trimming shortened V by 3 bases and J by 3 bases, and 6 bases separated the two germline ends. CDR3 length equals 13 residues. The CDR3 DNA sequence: TGTGCCAGCAGCGCTCGGGACACCGGGGAGCTGTTTTTT. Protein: CASSARDTGELFF.

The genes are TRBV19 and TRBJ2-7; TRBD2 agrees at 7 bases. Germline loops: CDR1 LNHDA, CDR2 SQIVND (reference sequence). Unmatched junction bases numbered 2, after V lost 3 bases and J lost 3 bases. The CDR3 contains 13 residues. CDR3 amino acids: CASSIGGVYEQYF. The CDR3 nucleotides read TGTGCCAGTAGTATTGGGGGGGTCTACGAGCAGTACTTC.